This paragraph covers one T cell receptor (beta chain) sequence. Its antigen is as yet unknown. The method was immunoSEQ multiplex PCR; TCRdb's version includes in-frame clones alone and lacks a portion of them. The data contain about 59,000 clones, 70% to 80% of them singletons. Trimming cost V 5 bases and J 11 bases; bases outside gene matches: 6. The CDR3 has 12 residues. In germline, CDR1 is MNHEY, CDR2 SVGAGI. The entry originates in a study of radiotherapy plus CTLA-4 blockade in lung cancer. Overall study context: Across the patients, objective responses occurred in approximately 18%, and disease control in roughly 31%. Study-wide results and limits: Tumor-derived TCR clones expanded in blood after radiotherapy plus ipilimumab.

This sample comprised peripheral blood, obtained from a patient treated with radiotherapy plus ipilimumab. The sequence came from a human donor with non-small cell lung cancer who had a complete response to radiotherapy plus ipilimumab. This chain connects TRBV6-5 to TRBJ2-4; the match to TRBD1 covers 7 bases. The CDR3 spells CASSATGPLQYF. The CDR3 nucleotides read TGTGCCAGCAGTGCGACAGGGCCGCTTCAGTACTTC.